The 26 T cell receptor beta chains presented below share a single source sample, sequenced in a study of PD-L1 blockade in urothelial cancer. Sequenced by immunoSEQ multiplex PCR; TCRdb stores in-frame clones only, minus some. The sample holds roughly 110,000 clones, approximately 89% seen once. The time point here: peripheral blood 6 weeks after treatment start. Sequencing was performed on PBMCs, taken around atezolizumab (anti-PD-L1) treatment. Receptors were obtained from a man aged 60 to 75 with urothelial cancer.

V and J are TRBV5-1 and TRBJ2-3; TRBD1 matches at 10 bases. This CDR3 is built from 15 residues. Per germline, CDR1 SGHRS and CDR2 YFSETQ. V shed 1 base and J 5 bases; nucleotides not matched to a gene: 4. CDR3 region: CASSLSGQGLDTQYF. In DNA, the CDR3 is TGCGCCAGCAGCTTGTCGGGACAGGGGTTAGATACGCAGTATTTT.

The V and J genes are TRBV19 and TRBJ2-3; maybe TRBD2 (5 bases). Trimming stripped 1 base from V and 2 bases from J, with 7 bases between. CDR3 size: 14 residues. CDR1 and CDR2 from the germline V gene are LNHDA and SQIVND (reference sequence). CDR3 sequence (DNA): TGTGCCAGTAGTATAGCGGGGAACACAGATACGCAGTATTTT. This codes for CASSIAGNTDTQYF.

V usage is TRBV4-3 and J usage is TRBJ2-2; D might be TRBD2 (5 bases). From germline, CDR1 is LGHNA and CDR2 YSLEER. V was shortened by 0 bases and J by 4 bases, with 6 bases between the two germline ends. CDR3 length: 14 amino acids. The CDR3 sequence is CASSQEGVTGELFF. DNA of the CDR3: TGCGCCAGCAGCCAAGAGGGAGTCACCGGGGAGCTGTTTTTT.

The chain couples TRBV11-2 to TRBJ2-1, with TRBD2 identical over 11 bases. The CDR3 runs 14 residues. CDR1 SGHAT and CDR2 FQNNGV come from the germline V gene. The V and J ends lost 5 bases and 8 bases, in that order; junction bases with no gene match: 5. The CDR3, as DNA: TGTGCCAGCAGCCACACTAGCGGGAGCGATGAGCAGTTCTTC. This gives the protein CASSHTSGSDEQFF.

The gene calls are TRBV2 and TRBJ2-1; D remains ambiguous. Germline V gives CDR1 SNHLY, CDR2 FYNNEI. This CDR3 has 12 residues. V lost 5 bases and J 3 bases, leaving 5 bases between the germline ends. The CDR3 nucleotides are TGTGCCAGCAGTCCACTCTACAATGAGCAGTTCTTC. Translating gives CASSPLYNEQFF.

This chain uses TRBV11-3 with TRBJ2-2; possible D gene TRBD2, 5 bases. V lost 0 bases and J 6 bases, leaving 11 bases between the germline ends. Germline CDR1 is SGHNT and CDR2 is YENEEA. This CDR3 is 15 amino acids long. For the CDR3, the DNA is TGTGCCAGCAGCTTAGATCCCGGGAAGGCCGGGGAGCTGTTTTTT. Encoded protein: CASSLDPGKAGELFF.

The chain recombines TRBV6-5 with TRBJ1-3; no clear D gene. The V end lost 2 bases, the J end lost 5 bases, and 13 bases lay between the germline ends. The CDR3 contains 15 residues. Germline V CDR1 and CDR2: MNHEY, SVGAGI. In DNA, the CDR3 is TGTGCCAGCAGTTACGCCCGGAGCGGGAGAAACACCATATATTTT. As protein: CASSYARSGRNTIYF.

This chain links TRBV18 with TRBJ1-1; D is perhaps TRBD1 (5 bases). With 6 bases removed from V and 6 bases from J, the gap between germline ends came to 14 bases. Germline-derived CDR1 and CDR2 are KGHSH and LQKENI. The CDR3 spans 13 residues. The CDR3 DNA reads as TGTGCCAGCTCGCTTACAAGGGGCCCTGAAGCTTTCTTT. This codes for CASSLTRGPEAFF.

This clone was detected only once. The CDR3 nucleotides read TGTGCCAGCAGCTTGGCCAGGGACTATGGCTACACCTTC. Protein: CASSLARDYGYTF. The gene calls are TRBV5-5 and TRBJ1-2, with D possibly matching TRBD1 (5 bases). The CDR3 extends over 13 amino acids. Germline CDR1 SGHKS, CDR2 YYEKEE (reference sequence). Trimming stripped 0 bases from V and 3 bases from J, with 6 bases between.

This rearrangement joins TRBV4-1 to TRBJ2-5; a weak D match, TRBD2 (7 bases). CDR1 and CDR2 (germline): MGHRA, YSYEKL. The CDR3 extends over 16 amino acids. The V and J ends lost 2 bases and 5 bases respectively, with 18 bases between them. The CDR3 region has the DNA TGCGCCAGCAGCCAACTAAACGGGGGGCCGGGGGAGACCCAGTACTTC. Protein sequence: CASSQLNGGPGETQYF.

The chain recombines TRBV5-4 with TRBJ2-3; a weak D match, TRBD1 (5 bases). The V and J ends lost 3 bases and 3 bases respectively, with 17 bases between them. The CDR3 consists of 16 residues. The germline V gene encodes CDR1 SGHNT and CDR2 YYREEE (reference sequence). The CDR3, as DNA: TGTGCCAGCAGCTCGCCGCGGCCAGGGTTGACAGATACGCAGTATTTT. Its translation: CASSSPRPGLTDTQYF.

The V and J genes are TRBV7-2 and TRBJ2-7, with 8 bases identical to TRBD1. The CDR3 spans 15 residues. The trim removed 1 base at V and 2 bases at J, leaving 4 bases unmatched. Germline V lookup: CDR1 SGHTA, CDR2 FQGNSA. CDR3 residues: CASSLESGGPYEQYF. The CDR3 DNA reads TGTGCCAGCAGCTTAGAATCAGGGGGCCCCTACGAGCAGTACTTC.

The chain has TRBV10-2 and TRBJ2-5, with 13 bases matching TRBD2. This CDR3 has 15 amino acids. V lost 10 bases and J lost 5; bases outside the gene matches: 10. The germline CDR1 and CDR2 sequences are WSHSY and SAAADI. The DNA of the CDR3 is TGCGCCACTGCGGGACTAGCGGGGCGGCGGGAGACCCAGTACTTC. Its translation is CATAGLAGRRETQYF.

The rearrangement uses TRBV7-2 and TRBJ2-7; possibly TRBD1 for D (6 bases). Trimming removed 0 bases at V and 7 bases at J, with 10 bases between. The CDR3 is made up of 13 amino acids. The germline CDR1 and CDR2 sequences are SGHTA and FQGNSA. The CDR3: CASSLAQGREQYF. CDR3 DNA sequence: TGTGCCAGCAGCTTAGCACAGGGCAGGGAGCAGTACTTC.

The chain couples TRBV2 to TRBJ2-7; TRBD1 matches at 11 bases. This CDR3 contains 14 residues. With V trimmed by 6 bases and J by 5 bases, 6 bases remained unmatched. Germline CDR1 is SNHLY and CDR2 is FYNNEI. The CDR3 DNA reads TGTGCCAGCAGAGGAGGACAGGGGGCCCACGAGCAGTACTTC. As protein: CASRGGQGAHEQYF.

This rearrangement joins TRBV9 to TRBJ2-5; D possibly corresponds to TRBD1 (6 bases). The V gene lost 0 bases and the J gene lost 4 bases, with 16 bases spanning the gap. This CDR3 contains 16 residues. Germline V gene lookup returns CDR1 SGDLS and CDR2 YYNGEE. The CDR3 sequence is CASSVGVRGGTETQYF. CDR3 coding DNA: TGTGCCAGCAGCGTAGGGGTCAGGGGTGGGACAGAGACCCAGTACTTC.

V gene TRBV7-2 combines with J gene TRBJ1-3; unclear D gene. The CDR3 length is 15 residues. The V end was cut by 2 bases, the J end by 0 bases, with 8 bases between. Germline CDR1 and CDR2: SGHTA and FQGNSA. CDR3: CASSLTVSSGNTIYF. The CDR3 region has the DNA TGTGCCAGCAGCTTAACTGTTAGCTCTGGAAACACCATATATTTT.

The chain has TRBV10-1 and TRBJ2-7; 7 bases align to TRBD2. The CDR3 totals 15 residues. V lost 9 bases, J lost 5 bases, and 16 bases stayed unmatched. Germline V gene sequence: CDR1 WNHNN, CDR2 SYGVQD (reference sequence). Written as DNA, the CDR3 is TGCGCCAGGGAGGGAGGGGATGATGGCCGGCACGAGCAGTACTTC. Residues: CAREGGDDGRHEQYF.

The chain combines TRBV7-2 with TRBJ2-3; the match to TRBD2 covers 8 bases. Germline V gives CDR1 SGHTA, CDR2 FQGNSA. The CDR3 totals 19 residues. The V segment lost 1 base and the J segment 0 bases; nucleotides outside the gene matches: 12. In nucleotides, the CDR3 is TGTGCCAGCAGCTTAGTTTACCAAGCGGGAGAGTCTAGCACAGATACGCAGTATTTT. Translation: CASSLVYQAGESSTDTQYF.

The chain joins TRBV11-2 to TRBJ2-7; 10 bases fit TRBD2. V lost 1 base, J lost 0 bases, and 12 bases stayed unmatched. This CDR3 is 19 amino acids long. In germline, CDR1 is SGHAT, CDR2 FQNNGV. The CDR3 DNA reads TGTGCCAGCAGCTTAGCCAGGACTAGCGGAGGAGGGTTCTCCTACGAGCAGTACTTC. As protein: CASSLARTSGGGFSYEQYF.

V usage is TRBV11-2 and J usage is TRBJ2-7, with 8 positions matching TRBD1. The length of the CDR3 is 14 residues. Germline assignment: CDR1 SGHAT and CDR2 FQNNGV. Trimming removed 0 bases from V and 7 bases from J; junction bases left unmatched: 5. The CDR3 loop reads CASSLDQGALEQYF. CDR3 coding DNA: TGTGCCAGCAGCTTAGATCAGGGGGCGCTTGAGCAGTACTTC.

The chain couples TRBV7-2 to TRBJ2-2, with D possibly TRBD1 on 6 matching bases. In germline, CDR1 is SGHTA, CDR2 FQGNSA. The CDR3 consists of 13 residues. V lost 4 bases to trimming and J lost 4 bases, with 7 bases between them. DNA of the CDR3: TGTGCCAGCAGCTCACAGGGCACCGGGGAGCTGTTTTTT. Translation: CASSSQGTGELFF. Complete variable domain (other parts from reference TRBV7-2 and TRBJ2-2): GAGVSQSPSNKVTEKGKDVELRCDPISGHTALYWYRQSLGQGLEFLIYFQGNSAPDKSGLPSDRFSAERTGGSVSTLTIQRTQQEDSAVYLCASSSQGTGELFFGEGSRLTVL.

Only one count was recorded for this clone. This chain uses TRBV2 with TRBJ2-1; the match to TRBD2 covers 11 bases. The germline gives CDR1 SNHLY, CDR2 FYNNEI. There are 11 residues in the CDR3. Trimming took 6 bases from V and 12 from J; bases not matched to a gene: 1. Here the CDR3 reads CASSGLAGQFF. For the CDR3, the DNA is TGTGCCAGCAGCGGACTAGCGGGGCAGTTCTTC.

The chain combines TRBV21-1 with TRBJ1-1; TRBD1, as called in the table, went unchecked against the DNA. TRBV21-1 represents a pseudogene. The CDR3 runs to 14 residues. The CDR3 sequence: CASSGQGPGTEAFF. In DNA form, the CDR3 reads TGTGCCAGCAGCGGTCAGGGTCCAGGCACTGAAGCTTTCTTT.

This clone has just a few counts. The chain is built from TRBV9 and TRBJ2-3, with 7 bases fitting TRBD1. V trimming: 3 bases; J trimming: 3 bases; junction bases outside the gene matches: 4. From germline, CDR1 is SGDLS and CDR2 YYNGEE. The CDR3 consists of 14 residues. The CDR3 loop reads CASSGQGWTDTQYF. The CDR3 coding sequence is TGTGCCAGCAGCGGACAGGGATGGACAGATACGCAGTATTTT.

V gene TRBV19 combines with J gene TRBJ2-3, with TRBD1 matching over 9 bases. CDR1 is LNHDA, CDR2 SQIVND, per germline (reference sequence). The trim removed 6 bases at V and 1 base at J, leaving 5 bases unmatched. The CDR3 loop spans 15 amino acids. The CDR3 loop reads CASREQGAGTDTQYF. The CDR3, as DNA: TGTGCCAGTAGGGAACAGGGGGCTGGCACAGATACGCAGTATTTT.